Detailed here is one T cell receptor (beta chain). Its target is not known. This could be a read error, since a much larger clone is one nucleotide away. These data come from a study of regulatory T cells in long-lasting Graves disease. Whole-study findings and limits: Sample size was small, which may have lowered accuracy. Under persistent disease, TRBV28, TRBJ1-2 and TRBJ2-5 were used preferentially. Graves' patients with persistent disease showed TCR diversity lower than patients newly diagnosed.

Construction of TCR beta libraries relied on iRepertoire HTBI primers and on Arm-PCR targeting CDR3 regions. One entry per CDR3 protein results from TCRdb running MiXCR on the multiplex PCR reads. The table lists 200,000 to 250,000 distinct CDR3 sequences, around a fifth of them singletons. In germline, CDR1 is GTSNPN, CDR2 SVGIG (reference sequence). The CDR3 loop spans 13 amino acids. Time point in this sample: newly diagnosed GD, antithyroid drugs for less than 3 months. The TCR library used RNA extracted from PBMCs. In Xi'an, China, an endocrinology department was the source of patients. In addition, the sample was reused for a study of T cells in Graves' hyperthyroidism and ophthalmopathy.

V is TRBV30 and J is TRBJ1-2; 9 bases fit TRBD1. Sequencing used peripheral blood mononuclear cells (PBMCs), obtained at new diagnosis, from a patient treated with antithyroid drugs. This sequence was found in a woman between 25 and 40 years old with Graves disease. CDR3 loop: CAWSLDRGEGSTF. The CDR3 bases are TGTGCCTGGAGTTTGGACAGGGGAGAAGGCTCCACCTTC.